This T cell receptor (beta chain) originates from a study of CD8 T cells in ankylosing spondylitis. In TCRdb, the 5' RACE reads were re-called with MiXCR into one record per CDR3 protein. The repertoire holds 450,000 to 550,000 distinct CDR3 sequences, with about 5.7% as singletons. Overall study results and limits: Within ankylosing spondylitis blood, a TCR beta motif made up of eight or nine highly homologous variants appeared to be characteristic.

This clonotype was counted many times. Its antigen is unidentified. The CDR3 is 16 amino acids. In germline, CDR1 is DFQATT, CDR2 SNEGSKA (reference sequence). The V segment lost 5 bases and the J segment 4 bases; nucleotides outside the gene matches: 10. The clonotype was recovered from a male donor with ankylosing spondylitis. Material for sequencing was blood, either unsorted or a sorted T cell fraction (not recorded which). This chain links TRBV20-1 with TRBJ2-2, with 10 bases aligning to TRBD2. DNA of the CDR3: TGCAGTGCTGCATCCCCTAGCGGGGGAGGCACCGGGGAGCTGTTTTTT. This gives the protein CSAASPSGGGTGELFF.